The rows below give T cell receptor beta chains drawn from one sample of a study of blood T cell repertoires in COVID-19. Clones were read by immunoSEQ multiplex PCR, and TCRdb kept only the in-frame ones, dropping some. The data show fewer than 120,000 clones, about 85% seen once. Material for sequencing was peripheral blood. The receptors here all came from a human donor in a cohort sampled during active COVID-19. CDR3s include the opening cysteine and the closing phenylalanine or tryptophan. Fields, in order: V gene, J gene, CDR3 length, D gene, clone size, CDR3 protein, CDR3 DNA. The D gene is left open where the match is weak. Size values are once, few and many counts, or a class for expanded clones, and some rows have none.

>TRBV5-4|TRBJ2-7|16|-|-
CASSPGGTGSSYEQYF
TGTGCCAGCAGCCCCGGCGGAACAGGGAGCTCCTACGAGCAGTACTTC
>TRBV7-8|TRBJ1-4|15|-|-
CASSLGGNRGEKLFF
TGTGCCAGCAGCTTAGGGGGTAACCGGGGTGAAAAACTGTTTTTT
>TRBV3-1/TRBV3-2|TRBJ2-2|14|-|-
CASSRQAYTGELFF
TGTGCCAGCAGCCGTCAGGCGTACACCGGGGAGCTGTTTTTT
>TRBV11-1|TRBJ2-4|14|TRBD1|-
CASSRTGLKNIQYF
TGTGCCAGCAGCCGGACAGGGCTTAAAAACATTCAGTACTTC
>TRBV28|TRBJ1-5|12|-|-
CASSYRDQPQHF
TGTGCCAGCAGTTACAGGGATCAGCCCCAGCATTTT
>TRBV7-2|TRBJ1-1|17|-|many
CASSLFLSGGSGTEAFF
TGTGCCAGCAGCTTATTTTTATCAGGAGGGTCCGGCACTGAAGCTTTCTTT
>TRBV19|TRBJ1-1|16|-|-
CASSKAPARLNTEAFF
TGTGCCAGTAGTAAAGCGCCAGCACGGCTGAACACTGAAGCTTTCTTT
>TRBV13|TRBJ2-3|17|TRBD2|-
CASGLAGGLVEQDTQYF
TGTGCCAGCGGACTAGCGGGAGGGCTGGTTGAACAAGATACGCAGTATTTT
>TRBV6-6|TRBJ2-5|14|-|-
CASTARQDWETQYF
TGTGCCAGCACAGCACGACAGGATTGGGAGACCCAGTACTTC
>TRBV7-9|TRBJ1-2|14|-|few
CASSRAEASAGYTF
TGTGCCAGCAGCCGAGCTGAGGCCTCGGCCGGCTACACCTTC
>TRBV7-2|TRBJ1-2|17|-|-
CASSTAVQDVSNYGYTF
TGTGCCAGCAGCACAGCGGTGCAGGACGTCTCTAACTATGGCTACACCTTC
>TRBV19|TRBJ1-6|16|-|-
CASSIAGGARNSPLHF
TGTGCCAGTAGTATAGCGGGTGGGGCTCGGAATTCACCCCTCCACTTT
>TRBV9|TRBJ2-1|14|TRBD2|-
CASSEGGANNEQFF
TGTGCCAGCAGCGAGGGAGGGGCTAACAATGAGCAGTTCTTC
>TRBV5-4|TRBJ2-5|16|TRBD2|-
CASSSPPAGGSETQYF
TGTGCCAGCAGCTCCCCACCAGCGGGAGGTTCAGAGACCCAGTACTTC
>TRBV11-2|TRBJ1-1|15|-|-
CASSPYGGMNTEAFF
TGTGCCAGCAGCCCCTACGGGGGGATGAACACTGAAGCTTTCTTT
>TRBV2|TRBJ1-2|13|-|-
CASSLTGITGYTF
TGTGCCAGCAGTCTTACAGGCATTACTGGCTACACCTTC
>TRBV6-1|TRBJ1-2|16|TRBD1|once
CASSEPGQGLGYGYTF
TGTGCCAGCAGTGAACCAGGACAGGGCCTCGGCTATGGCTACACCTTC
>TRBV2|TRBJ2-5|15|-|-
CASIRSGGQTTTQYF
TGTGCCAGCATCCGCTCCGGGGGACAGACGACGACCCAGTACTTC
>TRBV9|TRBJ2-4|14|TRBD1|once
CASSVADQTGIQYF
TGTGCCAGCAGCGTCGCGGACCAGACAGGGATTCAGTACTTC
>TRBV6-6|TRBJ2-7|16|-|-
CASSYSPDTIRYEQYF
TGTGCCAGCAGTTACTCCCCCGACACCATCAGGTACGAGCAGTACTTC
>TRBV6-6|TRBJ2-7|14|-|few
CASSYPLKRPEQYF
TGTGCCAGCAGTTACCCCCTTAAGCGGCCTGAGCAGTACTTC
>TRBV3-1/TRBV3-2|TRBJ2-7|14|-|-
CASSQAFGATLQYF
TGTGCCAGCAGCCAAGCTTTTGGGGCGACACTGCAGTACTTC
>TRBV5-6|TRBJ1-5|17|-|few
CASSLGQFLKGNQPQHF
TGTGCCAGCAGCTTAGGACAGTTTCTGAAGGGCAATCAGCCCCAGCATTTT
>TRBV5-1|TRBJ2-1|15|-|-
CASSLLPGMGNEQFF
TGCGCCAGCAGCTTGTTGCCGGGGATGGGCAATGAGCAGTTCTTC
>TRBV5-4|TRBJ1-1|17|-|-
CASSLGGGLGWNTEAFF
TGTGCCAGCAGCTTGGGGGGGGGATTAGGGTGGAACACTGAAGCTTTCTTT
>TRBV4-2|TRBJ2-3|19|TRBD2|-
CASSQRYLTSGRAADTQYF
TGTGCCAGCAGCCAAAGATACCTAACTAGCGGGAGGGCGGCAGATACGCAGTATTTT
>TRBV11-2|TRBJ2-7|18|TRBD2|-
CASSLEGPWTSGRAVQYF
TGTGCCAGCAGCTTAGAGGGGCCTTGGACTAGCGGGAGGGCCGTGCAGTACTTC
>TRBV7-3|TRBJ1-1|14|-|-
CASSLKGWGTEAFF
TGTGCCAGCAGCTTAAAGGGGTGGGGCACTGAAGCTTTCTTT
>TRBV18|TRBJ2-1|16|TRBD1|-
CASSPTGFPTNNEQFF
TGTGCCAGCTCACCGACAGGGTTCCCCACCAACAATGAGCAGTTCTTC
>TRBV19|TRBJ2-1|15|TRBD2|-
CASTRRDYPYNEQFF
TGTGCCAGTACTCGCCGGGACTACCCCTACAATGAGCAGTTCTTC
>TRBV9|TRBJ2-5|14|-|-
CASSVSTGQETQYF
TGTGCCAGCAGCGTGTCAACAGGCCAAGAGACCCAGTACTTC